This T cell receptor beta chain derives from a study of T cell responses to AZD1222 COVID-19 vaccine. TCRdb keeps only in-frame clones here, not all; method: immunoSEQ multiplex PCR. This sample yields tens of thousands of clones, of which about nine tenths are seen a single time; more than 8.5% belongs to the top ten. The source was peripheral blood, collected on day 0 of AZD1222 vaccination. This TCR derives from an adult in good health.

The CDR3 loop is CASSQGTGGNGANVLTF. The CDR3 DNA reads as TGTGCCAGCAGCCAAGGGACAGGGGGCAATGGGGCCAACGTCCTGACTTTC. This sequence joins TRBV3-1 (or the pseudogene TRBV3-2) and TRBJ2-6, with 11 positions matching TRBD1. V dropped 1 base and J dropped 3; count of bases not matched to a gene: 2. The CDR3 consists of 17 residues. Germline V gene data show CDR1 as LGHDT and CDR2 as YNNKEL (reference sequence).